Below are 27 T cell receptor beta chains sequenced from a single sample in a study of T cells in narcolepsy. Generated by immunoSEQ multiplex PCR, the TCRdb table keeps only in-frame clones and is missing some. The sample shows about 24,000 clones, 65% to 90% of them seen only once. Sequenced sample: memory (CD45RA-) CD4+ T cells from blood. These TCRs come from a human donor in good health.

A single count supports this clone. This rearrangement joins TRBV7-9 to TRBJ1-4; tentative D call: TRBD1 (6 bases). V was trimmed by 3 bases and J by 8 bases, leaving 25 bases between them. The CDR3 extends over 18 amino acids. Germline V gene data show CDR1 as SEHNR and CDR2 as FQNEAQ (reference sequence). The CDR3 protein is CASSFRPGADGVEEKLFF. The CDR3 coding sequence is TGTGCCAGCAGCTTTCGGCCGGGGGCCGATGGTGTAGAAGAAAAACTGTTTTTT.

The chain is built from TRBV5-1 and TRBJ2-3, with D possibly matching TRBD2 (6 bases). This CDR3 contains 15 residues. The germline V gene encodes CDR1 SGHRS and CDR2 YFSETQ. With 2 bases removed from V and 1 base from J, the gap between germline ends came to 11 bases. The CDR3 DNA reads TGCGCCAGCAGCTTAACCGGGAGCGGCACAGATACGCAGTATTTT. It codes for CASSLTGSGTDTQYF. The full variable domain, with the rest looked up from reference TRBV5-1 and TRBJ2-3, is KAGVTQTPRYLIKTRGQQVTLSCSPISGHRSVSWYQQTPGQGLQFLFEYFSETQRNKGNFPGRFSGRQFSNSRSEMNVSTLELGDSALYLCASSLTGSGTDTQYFGPGTRLTVL.

The V gene is TRBV25-1, the J gene TRBJ2-2, with D hard to call. Germline V gene lookup returns CDR1 MGHDK and CDR2 SYGVNS. The CDR3 contains 14 residues. V was clipped by 2 bases and J by 6 bases, with 10 bases between them. CDR3 amino acids: CASSEGFVSGELFF. DNA for the CDR3: TGTGCCAGCAGTGAAGGGTTCGTCTCCGGGGAGCTGTTTTTT.

The chain joins TRBV4-3 to TRBJ2-5; 7 bases are a match to TRBD1. The CDR3 totals 16 residues. Per the germline V gene, CDR1 is LGHNA and CDR2 is YSLEER. J lost 5 bases, V lost 1 base, and 10 bases had no gene match. The CDR3 region has the DNA TGCGCCAGCAGCCAAGGAAACACAGGGGTAGGGGAGACCCAGTACTTC. As protein: CASSQGNTGVGETQYF.

This rearrangement joins TRBV12-5 to TRBJ2-3; the D gene is possibly TRBD2 (5 bases). V was pared by 4 bases and J by 6 bases, with 11 bases between. The CDR3 has 13 residues. Germline V gene sequence: CDR1 LGHNT, CDR2 FRNRAP. CDR3 nucleotide sequence: TGTGCTAGTGGTTCGGTAGCGTCTGATACGCAGTATTTT. This codes for CASGSVASDTQYF.

The rearrangement links TRBV6-6 to TRBJ2-2, with D perhaps assigned TRBD1 or TRBD2 (5 bases each). Trimming left V 6 bases short and J 2 bases short, with 13 bases between. The CDR3 extends over 15 amino acids. Germline V gene sequence: CDR1 MNHNY, CDR2 SVGAGI (reference sequence). The CDR3 sequence: CASSQVGANTGELFF. As DNA, the CDR3 is TGTGCCAGCAGCCAGGTCGGGGCAAACACCGGGGAGCTGTTTTTT.

The rearrangement links TRBV7-2 to TRBJ1-5; unclear D gene. The CDR3 contains 12 residues. Germline CDR1 SGHTA, CDR2 FQGNSA. Trimming removed 3 bases from V and 5 bases from J, with 5 bases in between. CDR3 protein: CASSFDDQPQHF. The CDR3 bases are TGTGCCAGCAGCTTCGATGATCAGCCCCAGCATTTT.

This chain joins TRBV10-3 and TRBJ1-3; no clear D gene. The CDR3 covers 15 residues. V dropped 6 bases and J dropped 0 bases, with 12 bases sitting between them. Germline V gene lookup returns CDR1 ENHRY and CDR2 SYGVKD. The CDR3 DNA reads as TGTGCCATCAGCCCCGGCATCGGCTCTGGAAACACCATATATTTT. Translating gives CAISPGIGSGNTIYF.

This rearrangement joins TRBV28 to TRBJ1-5, with 7 bases identical to TRBD1. Losses at the gene ends were 7 bases for V and 2 bases for J; bases not matched to a gene: 8. The CDR3 consists of 15 residues. Germline V gives CDR1 MDHEN, CDR2 SYDVKM. CDR3 region: CASNSGQPGNQPQHF. The CDR3 DNA sequence: TGTGCCAGCAACTCGGGACAGCCGGGCAATCAGCCCCAGCATTTT.

This clone has only one observation. The V call is TRBV28, the J call TRBJ2-1; D is possibly TRBD2 (6 bases). Per germline, CDR1 MDHEN and CDR2 SYDVKM. V shed 6 bases and J shed 6 bases, with 12 bases lying between them. The CDR3 runs 13 residues. The CDR3 sequence: CASSRRLGNEQFF. As DNA, the CDR3 is TGTGCCAGCAGCCGCCGACTAGGCAATGAGCAGTTCTTC.

The chain joins TRBV18 to TRBJ1-1; maybe TRBD1 (5 bases). The CDR3 length is 15 residues. V was pared by 2 bases and J by 5 bases, with 15 bases between. From germline, CDR1 is KGHSH and CDR2 LQKENI. The CDR3 DNA reads as TGTGCCAGCTCACCAGGCGGGGGAATAGGGACTGAAGCTTTCTTT. Translated: CASSPGGGIGTEAFF. The full variable domain, with the rest looked up from reference TRBV18 and TRBJ1-1, is NAGVMQNPRHLVRRRGQEARLRCSPMKGHSHVYWYRQLPEEGLKFMVYLQKENIIDESGMPKERFSAEFPKEGPSILRIQQVVRGDSAAYFCASSPGGGIGTEAFFGQGTRLTVV.

This sequence joins TRBV28 and TRBJ2-7; no definite D call. The ends were cut back, 10 bases at V and 1 base at J, with 11 bases in the middle. Germline CDR1 reads MDHEN; CDR2 reads SYDVKM. The CDR3 sequence is 12 residues long. The CDR3 is CATFTHSYEQYF. The CDR3 bases are TGTGCCACCTTCACCCATTCCTACGAGCAGTACTTC.

The rearrangement joins TRBV9 to TRBJ2-7, with 7 positions matching TRBD2. CDR1 is SGDLS, CDR2 YYNGEE, per germline. The CDR3 consists of 15 residues. With V trimmed by 0 bases and J by 4 bases, 7 bases remained unmatched. The CDR3: CASSVGAGAKYEQYF. The CDR3 DNA is TGTGCCAGCAGCGTAGGGGCGGGAGCGAAATACGAGCAGTACTTC.

The table lists this clone with a few counts. The rearrangement links TRBV27 to TRBJ2-7; a weak D match, TRBD2 (6 bases). This CDR3 contains 15 residues. The V end was cut by 3 bases, the J end by 3 bases, with 15 bases between. The germline gives CDR1 MNHEY, CDR2 SMNVEV (reference sequence). CDR3 sequence: CASSFGGWAVYEQYF. CDR3 nucleotide sequence: TGTGCCAGCAGTTTTGGGGGGTGGGCAGTCTACGAGCAGTACTTC.

This clone has just one count. The chain uses TRBV2 and TRBJ2-3; no definite D call. Germline lookup yields CDR1 SNHLY and CDR2 FYNNEI. CDR3 length: 12 amino acids. Trimming pared 4 bases from V and 6 bases from J, leaving 8 bases between. This CDR3 reads CASSGAGDTQYF. Written as DNA, the CDR3 is TGTGCCAGCAGTGGGGCTGGGGATACGCAGTATTTT. Full variable domain (outside the CDR3, taken from reference TRBV2 and TRBJ2-3): EPEVTQTPSHQVTQMGQEVILRCVPISNHLYFYWYRQILGQKVEFLVSFYNNEISEKSEIFDDQFSVERPDGSNFTLKIRSTKLEDSAMYFCASSGAGDTQYFGPGTRLTVL.

The chain uses TRBV5-5 and TRBJ2-7; maybe TRBD1 (7 bases). The CDR3 spans 18 residues. Germline V gene sequence: CDR1 SGHKS, CDR2 YYEKEE (reference sequence). The ends were cut back, 5 bases at V and 0 bases at J, with 24 bases in the middle. As DNA, the CDR3 is TGTGCCAGCAGTTCCCGGGACAGAGGAGGGTGGAGCTCCTACGAGCAGTACTTC. Protein: CASSSRDRGGWSSYEQYF.

The J gene is TRBJ2-2, the V gene TRBV11-2, with a tentative D call TRBD2 (6 bases). The V gene lost 5 bases and the J gene lost 3 bases, with 16 bases spanning the gap. The CDR3 is 16 amino acids. Germline CDR1 reads SGHAT; CDR2 reads FQNNGV. Here the CDR3 reads CASSLLTSTHTGELFF. CDR3 in DNA: TGTGCCAGCAGCCTACTGACTAGTACACACACCGGGGAGCTGTTTTTT.

V gene TRBV7-2 combines with J gene TRBJ1-3, with TRBD1 matching over 7 bases. The length of the CDR3 is 14 residues. V trimming: 6 bases; J trimming: 2 bases; junction bases outside the gene matches: 4. In germline, CDR1 is SGHTA, CDR2 FQGNSA. CDR3 nucleotides: TGTGCCAGCAGGACAGGGCCAGCTGGAAACACCATATATTTT. Protein sequence: CASRTGPAGNTIYF.

This chain joins TRBV12-5 and TRBJ2-7, with D hard to call. V lost 3 bases and J 6 bases, leaving 12 bases between the germline ends. Germline CDR1 LGHNT, CDR2 FRNRAP. CDR3 length: 13 residues. CDR3 in DNA: TGTGCTAGTGGTTTAGACATTACGGGCGAGCAGTACTTC. Protein sequence: CASGLDITGEQYF.

This clone was observed a single time. CDR3 residues: CASSLGLAGFSYYNEQFF. DNA of the CDR3: TGTGCCAGCAGTTTAGGACTAGCGGGATTCTCCTACTACAATGAGCAGTTCTTC. This chain connects TRBV27 to TRBJ2-1; 12 bases match TRBD2. Germline V gives CDR1 MNHEY, CDR2 SMNVEV (reference sequence). The CDR3 has 18 residues. The junction had 8 bases not matched to a gene; V was cut back by 2 bases and J by 3 bases.

The chain recombines TRBV30 with TRBJ2-1, with 10 bases lining up with TRBD2. J was trimmed by 0 bases and V by 4 bases; bases with no gene match: 6. The CDR3 spans 16 residues. The germline V gene encodes CDR1 GTSNPN and CDR2 SVGIG (reference sequence). In DNA, the CDR3 is TGTGCCTGGATATCTAGCGGGAGTACCTCCTACAATGAGCAGTTCTTC. As protein: CAWISSGSTSYNEQFF.

This chain links TRBV7-2 with TRBJ1-5; 7 nucleotides align to TRBD1. CDR1 is SGHTA and CDR2 is FQGNSA in the germline V gene. V shed 5 bases, J shed 11 bases, and the junction held 12 bases outside the gene matches. The CDR3 is 14 amino acids. This chain's CDR3 is CASSHSGEGAAQHF. CDR3 DNA: TGTGCCAGCAGCCATAGCGGTGAGGGGGCTGCCCAGCATTTT.

This clone has a handful of counts. This rearrangement joins TRBV28 to TRBJ2-7, with TRBD2 identical over 12 bases. The CDR3 length is 15 residues. CDR1 MDHEN and CDR2 SYDVKM come from the germline V gene. J gave up 4 bases and V 10 bases, and 11 bases lay outside the gene matches. The CDR3 region has the DNA TGTGCCATCCAGACCCGGACTAGCGGGATGTACGAGCAGTACTTC. As protein: CAIQTRTSGMYEQYF.

The chain uses TRBV9 and TRBJ2-5, with D perhaps matching TRBD2 (5 bases). The DNA end favors TRBJ2-7, so the J call may be wrong. Germline CDR1 and CDR2: SGDLS and YYNGEE. The CDR3 consists of 12 residues. CDR3 nucleotides: TGTGCCAGCAGCGGGACTTTCTACGAGCAGTACTTC. Amino acids: CASSGTFYEQYF.

The V gene is TRBV7-9, the J gene TRBJ2-1; D is unresolved. CDR3 length: 12 amino acids. V was trimmed by 7 bases and J by 6 bases, leaving 10 bases between them. Germline V lookup: CDR1 SEHNR, CDR2 FQNEAQ (reference sequence). CDR3 in amino acids: CASTPQRNEQFF. Written as DNA, the CDR3 is TGTGCCAGCACCCCTCAGCGCAATGAGCAGTTCTTC.

The chain links TRBV28 to TRBJ1-3, with D perhaps matching TRBD1 (5 bases). V dropped 4 bases and J dropped 4 bases, with 14 bases sitting between them. CDR1 and CDR2 from the germline V gene are MDHEN and SYDVKM. The length of the CDR3 is 15 residues. Written as DNA, the CDR3 is TGTGCCAGCAGTTCACAGGTCAGGAAGGGAAACACCATATATTTT. Translating it yields CASSSQVRKGNTIYF.

The chain is built from TRBV29-1 and TRBJ2-5, with 7 bases identical to TRBD1. The CDR3 runs to 14 residues. Germline-derived CDR1 and CDR2 are SQVTM and ANQGSEA. The junction had 11 bases not matched to a gene; V was cut back by 6 bases and J by 4 bases. CDR3: CSVVQGLRRETQYF. CDR3 DNA sequence: TGCAGCGTCGTACAGGGGTTAAGACGAGAGACCCAGTACTTC.